This entry concerns a single T cell receptor (beta chain). Time point meaning: after neoadjuvant nivolumab, at surgical resection. The CDR3 is 17 amino acids. The V gene lost 0 bases and the J gene lost 0 bases, with 15 bases spanning the gap. CDR1 GTSNPN and CDR2 SVGIG come from the germline V gene (reference sequence). The table came from immunoSEQ multiplex PCR; TCRdb's copy has only in-frame clones and leaves some out. The sample has about 37,000 clones; roughly 35% are singletons. This sample stems from a study of neoadjuvant anti-PD-1 for oral cavity cancer. For the study at large: Around day 43, patients without progression received a fourth nivolumab dose before surgery.

The V and J genes are TRBV30 and TRBJ2-1; D call uncertain. This sequence was found in a person aged 35 to 85 with oral cavity squamous cell carcinoma. The specimen was tumor tissue, collected after nivolumab (anti-PD-1) treatment. CDR3 in amino acids: CAWSVISLKSSYNEQFF. The CDR3 DNA reads as TGTGCCTGGAGTGTCATTTCCCTTAAAAGCTCCTACAATGAGCAGTTCTTC.